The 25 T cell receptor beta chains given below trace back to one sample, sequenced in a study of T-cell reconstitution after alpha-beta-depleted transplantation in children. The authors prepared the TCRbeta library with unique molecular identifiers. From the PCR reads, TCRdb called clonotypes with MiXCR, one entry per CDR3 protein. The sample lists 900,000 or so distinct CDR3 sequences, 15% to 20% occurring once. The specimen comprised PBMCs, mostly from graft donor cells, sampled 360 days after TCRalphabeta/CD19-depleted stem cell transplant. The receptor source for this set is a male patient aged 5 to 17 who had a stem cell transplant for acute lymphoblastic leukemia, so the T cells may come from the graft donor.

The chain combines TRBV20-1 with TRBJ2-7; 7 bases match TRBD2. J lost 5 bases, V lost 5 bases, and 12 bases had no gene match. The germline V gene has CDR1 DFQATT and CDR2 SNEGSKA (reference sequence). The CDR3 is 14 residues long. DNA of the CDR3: TGCAGTGCTTGGCACGGGACTAATGCTGACGAGCAGTACTTC. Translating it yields CSAWHGTNADEQYF.

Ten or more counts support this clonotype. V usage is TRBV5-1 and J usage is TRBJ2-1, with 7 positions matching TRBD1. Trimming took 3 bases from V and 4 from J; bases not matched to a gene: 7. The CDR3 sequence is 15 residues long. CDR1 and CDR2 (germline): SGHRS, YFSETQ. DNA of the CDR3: TGCGCCAGCAGCTCTCCGGGACAGAGATACAATGAGCAGTTCTTC. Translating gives CASSSPGQRYNEQFF.

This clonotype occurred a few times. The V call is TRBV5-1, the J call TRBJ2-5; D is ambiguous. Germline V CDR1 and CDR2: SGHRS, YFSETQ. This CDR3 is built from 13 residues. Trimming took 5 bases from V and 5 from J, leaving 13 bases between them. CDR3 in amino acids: CASRPTKAETQYF. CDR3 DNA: TGCGCCAGCAGACCGACCAAGGCGGAGACCCAGTACTTC.

The CDR3 DNA reads as TGCAGCGTTCGCCTCTCCCAAAGGGGCGAGCAGTACTTC. Encoded protein: CSVRLSQRGEQYF. The V gene is TRBV29-1, the J gene TRBJ2-7, with D tentatively TRBD1 (5 bases). This CDR3 has 13 residues. Trimming took off 5 bases at V and 6 bases at J, with 17 bases between the two ends. Germline values: CDR1 SQVTM, CDR2 ANQGSEA.

Here the CDR3 reads CASSLPGEGDEQYF. In DNA form, the CDR3 reads TGTGCCAGCAGCCTGCCAGGGGAAGGCGACGAGCAGTACTTC. This chain connects TRBV5-6 to TRBJ2-7; perhaps TRBD1 as D (6 bases). The CDR3 has 14 residues. Germline CDR1 SGHDT, CDR2 YYEEEE. Trimming stripped 4 bases from V and 5 bases from J, with 16 bases between.

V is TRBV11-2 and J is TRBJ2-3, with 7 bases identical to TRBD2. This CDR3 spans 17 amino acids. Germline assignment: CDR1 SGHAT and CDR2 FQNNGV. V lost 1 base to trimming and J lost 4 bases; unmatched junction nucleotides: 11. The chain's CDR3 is CASSLGRAGALPDTQYF. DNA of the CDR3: TGTGCCAGCAGCTTAGGAAGGGCGGGAGCCCTCCCAGATACGCAGTATTTT.

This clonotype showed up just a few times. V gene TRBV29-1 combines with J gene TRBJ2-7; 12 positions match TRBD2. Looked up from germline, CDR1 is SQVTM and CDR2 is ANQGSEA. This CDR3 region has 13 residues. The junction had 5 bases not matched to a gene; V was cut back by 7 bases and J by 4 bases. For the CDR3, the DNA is TGCAGCGCTTTACTAGCGGGAGGATACGAGCAGTACTTC. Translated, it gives CSALLAGGYEQYF.

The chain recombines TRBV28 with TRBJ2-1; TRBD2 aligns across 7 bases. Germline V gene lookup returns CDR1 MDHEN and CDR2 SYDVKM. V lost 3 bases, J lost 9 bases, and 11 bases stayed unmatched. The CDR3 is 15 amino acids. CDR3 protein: CASSFHGTISPEQFF. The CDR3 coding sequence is TGTGCCAGCAGTTTTCATGGGACTATCAGTCCTGAGCAGTTCTTC.

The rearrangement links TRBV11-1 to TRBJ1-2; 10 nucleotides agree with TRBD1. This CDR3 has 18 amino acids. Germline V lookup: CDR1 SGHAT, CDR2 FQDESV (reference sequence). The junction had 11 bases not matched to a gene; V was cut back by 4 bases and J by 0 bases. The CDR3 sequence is CASSSRLPGQGANYGYTF. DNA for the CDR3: TGTGCCAGCAGCTCGCGACTCCCTGGACAGGGGGCTAACTATGGCTACACCTTC.

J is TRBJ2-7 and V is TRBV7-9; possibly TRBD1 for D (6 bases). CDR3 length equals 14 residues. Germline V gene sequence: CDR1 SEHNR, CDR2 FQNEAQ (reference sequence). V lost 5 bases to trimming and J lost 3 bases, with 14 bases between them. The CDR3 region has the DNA TGTGCCAGCAGCACTCCGGGACACCACTACGAGCAGTACTTC. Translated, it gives CASSTPGHHYEQYF.

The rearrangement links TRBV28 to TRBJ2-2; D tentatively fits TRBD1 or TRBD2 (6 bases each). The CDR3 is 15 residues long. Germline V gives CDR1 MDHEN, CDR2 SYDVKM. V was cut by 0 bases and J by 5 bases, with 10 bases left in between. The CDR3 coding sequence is TGTGCCAGCAGTTTATGGGGGGGCAAGACCGGGGAGCTGTTTTTT. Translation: CASSLWGGKTGELFF.

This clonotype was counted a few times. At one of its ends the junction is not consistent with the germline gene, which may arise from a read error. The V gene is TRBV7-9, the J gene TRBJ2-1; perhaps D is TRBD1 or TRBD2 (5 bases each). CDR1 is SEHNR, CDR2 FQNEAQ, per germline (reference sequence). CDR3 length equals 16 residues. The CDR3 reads CASSHLRGVSHNEQFF. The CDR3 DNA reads TGTGCCAGCAGCCACCTACGAGGGGTCTCCCACAATGAGCAGTTCTTC.

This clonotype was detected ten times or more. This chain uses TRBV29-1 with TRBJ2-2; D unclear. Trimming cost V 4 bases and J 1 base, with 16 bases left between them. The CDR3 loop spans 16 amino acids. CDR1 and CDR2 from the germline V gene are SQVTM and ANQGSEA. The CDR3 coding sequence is TGCAGCGTTGGCCCCAGGTTTGCGAGGAACACCGGGGAGCTGTTTTTT. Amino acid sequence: CSVGPRFARNTGELFF.

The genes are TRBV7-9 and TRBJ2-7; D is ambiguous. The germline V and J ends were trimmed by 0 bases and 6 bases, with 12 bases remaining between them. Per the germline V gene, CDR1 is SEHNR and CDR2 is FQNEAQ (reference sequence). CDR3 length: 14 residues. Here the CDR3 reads CASSLAQTVPEQYF. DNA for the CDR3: TGTGCCAGCAGCTTAGCGCAAACAGTCCCCGAGCAGTACTTC.

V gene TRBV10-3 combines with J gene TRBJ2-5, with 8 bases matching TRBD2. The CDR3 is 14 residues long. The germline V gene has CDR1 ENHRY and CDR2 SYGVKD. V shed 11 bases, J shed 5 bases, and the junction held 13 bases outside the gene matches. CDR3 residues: CASSTGGGGETQYF. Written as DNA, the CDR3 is TGTGCCTCTTCCACGGGAGGGGGAGGTGAGACCCAGTACTTC.

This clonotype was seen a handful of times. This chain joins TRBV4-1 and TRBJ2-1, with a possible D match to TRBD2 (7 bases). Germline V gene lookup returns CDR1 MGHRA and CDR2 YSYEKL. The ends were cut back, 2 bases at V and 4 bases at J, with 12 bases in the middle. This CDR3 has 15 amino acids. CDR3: CASSQRGGEYNEQFF. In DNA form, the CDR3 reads TGCGCCAGCAGCCAAAGGGGGGGCGAGTACAATGAGCAGTTCTTC.

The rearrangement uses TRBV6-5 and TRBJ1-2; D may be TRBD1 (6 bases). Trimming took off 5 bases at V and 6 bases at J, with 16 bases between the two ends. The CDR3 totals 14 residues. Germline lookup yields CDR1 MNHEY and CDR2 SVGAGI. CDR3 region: CASSNTGRQNGYTF. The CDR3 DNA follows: TGTGCCAGCAGTAACACAGGGAGGCAAAATGGCTACACCTTC.

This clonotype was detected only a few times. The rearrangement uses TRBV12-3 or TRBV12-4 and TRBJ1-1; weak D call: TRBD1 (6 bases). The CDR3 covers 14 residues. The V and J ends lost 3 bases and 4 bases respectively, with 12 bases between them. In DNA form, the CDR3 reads TGTGCCAGCAGTTTTGCAGGGGCCAGCACTGAAGCTTTCTTT. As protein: CASSFAGASTEAFF.

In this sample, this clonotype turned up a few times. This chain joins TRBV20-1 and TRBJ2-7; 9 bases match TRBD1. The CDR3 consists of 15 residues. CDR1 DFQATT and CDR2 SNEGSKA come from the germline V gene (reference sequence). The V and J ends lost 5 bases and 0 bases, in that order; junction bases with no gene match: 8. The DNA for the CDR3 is TGCAGTGCTGTACAGGGGGCTCTAAGCTCCTACGAGCAGTACTTC. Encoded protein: CSAVQGALSSYEQYF.

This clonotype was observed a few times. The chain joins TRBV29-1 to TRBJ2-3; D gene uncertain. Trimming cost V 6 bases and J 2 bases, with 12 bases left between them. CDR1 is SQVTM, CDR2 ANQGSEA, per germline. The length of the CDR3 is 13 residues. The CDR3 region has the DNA TGCAGCGTAAAAGGACGGATCACAGATACGCAGTATTTT. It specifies CSVKGRITDTQYF.

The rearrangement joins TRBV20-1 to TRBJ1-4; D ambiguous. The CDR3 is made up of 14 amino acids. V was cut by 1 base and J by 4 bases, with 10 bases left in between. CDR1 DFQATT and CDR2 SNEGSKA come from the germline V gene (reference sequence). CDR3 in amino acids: CSARVRRLNEKLFF. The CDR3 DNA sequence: TGCAGTGCTAGAGTCCGGCGTCTTAATGAAAAACTGTTTTTT.

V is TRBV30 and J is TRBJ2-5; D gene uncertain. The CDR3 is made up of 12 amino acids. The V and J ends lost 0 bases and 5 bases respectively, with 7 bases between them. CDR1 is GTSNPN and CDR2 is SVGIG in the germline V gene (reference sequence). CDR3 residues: CAWSVYWETQYF. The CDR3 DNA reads TGTGCCTGGAGTGTCTATTGGGAGACCCAGTACTTC.

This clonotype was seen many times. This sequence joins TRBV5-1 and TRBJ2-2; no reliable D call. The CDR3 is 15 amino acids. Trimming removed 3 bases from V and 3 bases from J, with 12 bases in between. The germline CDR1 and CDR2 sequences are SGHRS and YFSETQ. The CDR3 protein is CASSWPDFYTGELFF. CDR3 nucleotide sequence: TGCGCCAGCAGCTGGCCCGATTTTTACACCGGGGAGCTGTTTTTT.

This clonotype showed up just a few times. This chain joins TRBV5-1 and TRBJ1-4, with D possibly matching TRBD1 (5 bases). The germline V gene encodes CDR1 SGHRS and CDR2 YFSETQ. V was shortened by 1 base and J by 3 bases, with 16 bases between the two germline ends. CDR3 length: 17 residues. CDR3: CASSLLAAGLSNEKLFF. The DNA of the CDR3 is TGCGCCAGCAGCTTGCTCGCGGCAGGGTTATCTAATGAAAAACTGTTTTTT.

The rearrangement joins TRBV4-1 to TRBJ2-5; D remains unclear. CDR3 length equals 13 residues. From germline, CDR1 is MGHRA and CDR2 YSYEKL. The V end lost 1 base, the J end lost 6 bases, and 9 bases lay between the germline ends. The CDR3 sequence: CASSQVSGQTQYF. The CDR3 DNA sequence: TGCGCCAGCAGCCAAGTCTCCGGGCAGACCCAGTACTTC.